Listed below are T cell receptor beta chains from one sample, sequenced in a study of CD8+ T cells in alopecia areata. Repertoires were generated with immunoSEQ multiplex PCR, while TCRdb's copy carries only in-frame clones and drops some. The sample has about 12,000 clones, 56% seen once. Sequenced: skin. Source of these receptors: a human donor with alopecia areata. Both conserved end residues are trimmed from each CDR3.

j_gene: TRBJ2-1
v_gene: TRBV5-6
CDR3aa: ASSRNPEQF

j_gene: TRBJ2-5
v_gene: TRBV28
CDR3aa: ASRPTVGRATQY

j_gene: TRBJ2-2
v_gene: TRBV7-9
CDR3aa: ASSDRLANTGELF

j_gene: TRBJ2-7
v_gene: TRBV27
CDR3aa: ASSFRDSSYEQY

j_gene: TRBJ2-5
v_gene: TRBV6-1
CDR3aa: ASSFTGPQETQY

j_gene: TRBJ1-5
v_gene: TRBV19
CDR3aa: ASSIGGQGNQPQH

j_gene: TRBJ2-7
v_gene: TRBV7-8
CDR3aa: ASSFGGGYEQY

j_gene: TRBJ2-1
v_gene: TRBV5-4
CDR3aa: ASSQPSNEQF

j_gene: TRBJ1-5
v_gene: TRBV18
CDR3aa: ASSPSGGGGGPSNQPQH

j_gene: TRBJ2-7
v_gene: TRBV30
CDR3aa: AWKQVRAGEQY

j_gene: TRBJ2-7
v_gene: TRBV5-4
CDR3aa: ASSLAQRDGVYEQY

j_gene: TRBJ2-1
v_gene: TRBV2
CDR3aa: ASWGLGRGTNEQF

j_gene: TRBJ2-5
v_gene: TRBV4-1
CDR3aa: ASSQVGTDQETQY

j_gene: TRBJ2-5
v_gene: TRBV29-1
CDR3aa: RTSVTQY

j_gene: TRBJ2-1
v_gene: TRBV7-9
CDR3aa: ASSSSGDTYNEQF

j_gene: TRBJ2-5
v_gene: TRBV27
CDR3aa: ASSPSRQYQETQY

j_gene: TRBJ2-1
v_gene: TRBV14
CDR3aa: ASSQYPDLPQF

j_gene: TRBJ2-2
v_gene: TRBV25-1
CDR3aa: ASSDAARSAGELF

j_gene: TRBJ2-2
v_gene: TRBV29-1
CDR3aa: SVSPALAGVYTGELF

j_gene: TRBJ2-4
v_gene: TRBV2
CDR3aa: ASSEGATEFHIQY

j_gene: TRBJ2-7
v_gene: TRBV7-2
CDR3aa: ASSYTSGGLYEQY

j_gene: TRBJ1-4
v_gene: TRBV7-9
CDR3aa: ASSLVTGTTNEKLF

j_gene: TRBJ2-5
v_gene: TRBV10-2
CDR3aa: ASSESQGLAGGREQY

j_gene: TRBJ1-1
v_gene: TRBV29-1
CDR3aa: SVMFGVVTEAF

j_gene: TRBJ2-1
v_gene: TRBV4-3
CDR3aa: ASSLGAYNEQF

j_gene: TRBJ2-3
v_gene: TRBV6-4
CDR3aa: ASSDPGLGTDTQY

j_gene: TRBJ2-1
v_gene: TRBV10-3
CDR3aa: AIHAGGGQF

j_gene: TRBJ2-5
v_gene: TRBV27
CDR3aa: ASSLSKAGASQETQY

j_gene: TRBJ2-7
v_gene: TRBV19
CDR3aa: ASSTRANLAGEQY

j_gene: TRBJ2-7
v_gene: TRBV4-1
CDR3aa: ASSFGQGASYEQY